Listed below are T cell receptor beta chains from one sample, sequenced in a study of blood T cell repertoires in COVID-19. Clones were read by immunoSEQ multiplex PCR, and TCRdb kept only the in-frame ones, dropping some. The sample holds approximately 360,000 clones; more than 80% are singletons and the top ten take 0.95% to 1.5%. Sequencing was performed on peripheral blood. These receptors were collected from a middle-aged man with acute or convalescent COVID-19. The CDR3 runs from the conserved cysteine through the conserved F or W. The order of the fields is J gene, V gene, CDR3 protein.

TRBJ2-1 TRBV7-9 CASSSWTGYNEQFF
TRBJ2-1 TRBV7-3 CASSLSGLSNEQFF
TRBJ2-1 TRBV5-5 CASSLGQGAYNEQFF
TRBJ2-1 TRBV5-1 CASSFGGWGRSSYNEQFF
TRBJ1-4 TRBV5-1 CASSPEADNEKLFF
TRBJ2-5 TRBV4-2 CASSQDYAGGTTYF
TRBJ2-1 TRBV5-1 CASLTGLSSYNEQFF
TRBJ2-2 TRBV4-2 CASSRSRGLEDTGELFF
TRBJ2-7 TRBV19 CASSSTGWTPLTEQYF
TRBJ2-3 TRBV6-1 CASSEPRTSGSTDTQYF
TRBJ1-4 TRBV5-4 CASSLGGSNTGF
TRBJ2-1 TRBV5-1 CASSLSLGTYNEQFF
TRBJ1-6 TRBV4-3 CASSPHLGESSPLHF
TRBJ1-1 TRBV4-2 CASSNRDRGNTEAFF
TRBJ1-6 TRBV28 CATRLSSYNSPLHF
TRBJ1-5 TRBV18 CASSPRDRSNQPQHF
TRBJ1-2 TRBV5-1 CASSTSPGQGARGYTF
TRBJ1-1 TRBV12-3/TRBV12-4 CASSPGSNTEAFF
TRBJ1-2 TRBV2 CASSVSQSPANYGYTF
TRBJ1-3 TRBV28 CASSFTGDGYTIYF
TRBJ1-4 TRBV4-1 CASSPTGYNEKLFF
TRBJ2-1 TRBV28 CASREGNNEQFF
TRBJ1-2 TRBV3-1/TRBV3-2 CASSPLGGGGNYGYTF
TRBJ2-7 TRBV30 CAWSGSGPEQYF
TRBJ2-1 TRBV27 CASSPTSGRGNEQFF
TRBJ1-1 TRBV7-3 CASSLTVRLNTEAFF
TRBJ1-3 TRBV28 CASITGGVTGNTIYF
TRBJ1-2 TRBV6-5 CASSYTGQDYGYTF
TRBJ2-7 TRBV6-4 CASGRTPGGSVTYEQYF
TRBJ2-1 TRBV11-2 CASSSRTSGKSYNEQFF
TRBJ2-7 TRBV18 CASSPGTDSYEQYF
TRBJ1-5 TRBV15 CATARGLNQPQHF
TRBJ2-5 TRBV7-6 CASKIRRGAEETQYF
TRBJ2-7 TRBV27 CASKEIAGPYEQYF
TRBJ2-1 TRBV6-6 CASSPTGIRYQSYEQFF
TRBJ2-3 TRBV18 CASSPEDTQYF
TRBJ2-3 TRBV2 CASMGAPSTDTQYF
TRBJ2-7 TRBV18 CASSPPGGLEQYF
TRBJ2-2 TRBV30 CAWSRFQGTGELFF
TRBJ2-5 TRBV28 CASSIPLAGQETQYF
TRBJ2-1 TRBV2 CASHRDLFYNEQFF